This entry concerns a single TCR beta chain. What it binds is not known. These data originate in a study of T cell responses to AZD1222 COVID-19 vaccine. Broader study findings: Only 5 or 6 individuals given AZD1222 were seropositive at baseline.

TCRdb's table, derived via immunoSEQ multiplex PCR, lists solely in-frame clones and lacks some. The table has around 200,000 clones, 90% to 95% seen once; the top ten hold around 1.5%. V gave up 5 bases and J gave up 4 bases, with 20 bases separating them. The CDR3 runs to 16 residues. Germline V lookup: CDR1 SEHNR, CDR2 FQNEAQ (reference sequence). The chain is built from TRBV7-9 and TRBJ2-5, with D unresolved. The source material was peripheral blood, sampled 28 days after the second AZD1222 dose. This TCR came from an adult who received the AZD1222 COVID-19 vaccine. CDR3 sequence (DNA): TGTGCCAGCAGCACCTGGGCTACAGCCCTGGGAGAGACCCAGTACTTC. This sequence encodes CASSTWATALGETQYF.